Following are 32 T cell receptor beta chains from one sample sequenced in a study of cytomegalovirus exposure and HLA in healthy donors. Primers for the PCR totalled 60 Vbeta and 13 Jbeta. The data were produced by immunoSEQ multiplex PCR, yet TCRdb's version contains in-frame clones alone and is incomplete. The sample carries about 160,000 clones, around 80% recorded once. Sequenced: PBMCs. These receptors came from a man between 50 and 59 years old in good health and CMV-seropositive.

This rearrangement joins TRBV29-1 to TRBJ1-2; 7 bases agree with TRBD1. The CDR3 consists of 14 residues. Germline lookup yields CDR1 SQVTM and CDR2 ANQGSEA. The V gene end was trimmed by 6 bases and the J gene end by 6 bases; junction bases not matched to a gene: 13. The CDR3 region has the DNA TGCAGCGTCAGCGACAGGGAAGCGGTACATGGCTACACCTTC. Encoded protein: CSVSDREAVHGYTF.

The chain links TRBV6-1 to TRBJ1-2, with unresolved D. This CDR3 contains 14 residues. Trimming took 0 bases from V and 4 from J, leaving 9 bases between them. Germline values: CDR1 MNHNS, CDR2 SASEGT. The CDR3 coding sequence is TGTGCCAGCAGTGAAGCTCAGACTTTCTATGGCTACACCTTC. It codes for CASSEAQTFYGYTF.

The chain is built from TRBV9 and TRBJ2-3; D is perhaps TRBD2 (6 bases). The CDR3 runs 16 residues. CDR1 and CDR2 (germline): SGDLS, YYNGEE. The V gene lost 0 bases and the J gene lost 8 bases, with 19 bases spanning the gap. Here the CDR3 DNA reads TGTGCCAGCAGCGTAGTCGCTAGCCCGGACGGGGGTACGCAGTATTTT. Translated, it gives CASSVVASPDGGTQYF.

The V and J genes are TRBV7-9 and TRBJ2-2; TRBD2 aligns across 7 bases. Germline loops: CDR1 SEHNR, CDR2 FQNEAQ (reference sequence). Germline trimming cut 2 bases from V and 6 bases from J; bases unmatched to any gene: 6. This CDR3 region has 15 residues. The CDR3 sequence is CASSLRAGDSGELFF. The DNA for the CDR3 is TGTGCCAGCAGCTTAAGGGCGGGAGACTCCGGGGAGCTGTTTTTT.

The rearrangement joins TRBV5-8 to TRBJ2-1; 9 bases map to TRBD2. J lost 4 bases, V lost 0 bases, and 5 bases had no gene match. Per the germline V gene, CDR1 is SGHTS and CDR2 is YDEGEE. This CDR3 has 16 amino acids. The CDR3 region has the DNA TGTGCCAGCAGCTTGGATCTAGCGGGGTGGTACAATGAGCAGTTCTTC. Amino acid sequence: CASSLDLAGWYNEQFF. Full variable domain (remainder filled in from reference TRBV5-8 and TRBJ2-1): EAGVTQSPTHLIKTRGQQATLRCSPISGHTSVYWYQQALGLGLQFLLWYDEGEERNRGNFPPRFSGRQFPNYSSELNVNALELEDSALYLCASSLDLAGWYNEQFFGPGTRLTVL.

V is TRBV7-2 and J is TRBJ2-1; a weak D match, TRBD2 (5 bases). The V end lost 0 bases, the J end lost 8 bases, and 14 bases lay between the germline ends. The CDR3 is 15 amino acids. Germline V gene sequence: CDR1 SGHTA, CDR2 FQGNSA. CDR3 nucleotides: TGTGCCAGCAGCTTAGCATCGCGGGCCTGGGATGAGCAGTTCTTC. Encoded protein: CASSLASRAWDEQFF.

This clone was recorded once. The CDR3 sequence is CASSEDGSSYNSPLHF. DNA for the CDR3: TGTGCCAGCAGTGAGGACGGGAGCTCCTATAATTCACCCCTCCACTTT. V and J are TRBV9 and TRBJ1-6; no clear D gene. The CDR3 runs 16 residues. Germline V gives CDR1 SGDLS, CDR2 YYNGEE. Trimming removed 5 bases from V and 0 bases from J, with 12 bases in between.

V usage is TRBV6-1 and J usage is TRBJ2-2; tentatively, D is TRBD2 (6 bases). Germline loops: CDR1 MNHNS, CDR2 SASEGT. The CDR3 is 17 amino acids. V lost 4 bases to trimming and J lost 1 base, with 16 bases between them. Written as DNA, the CDR3 is TGTGCCAGCAGTGCTGTAACCGGCGGGGTGAACACCGGGGAGCTGTTTTTT. It is translated as CASSAVTGGVNTGELFF.

CDR3 amino acids: CASSPTVTYEQYF. In DNA, the CDR3 is TGCGCCAGCAGCCCTACAGTAACCTACGAGCAGTACTTC. The chain joins TRBV4-1 to TRBJ2-7; no firm D call. Germline CDR1 reads MGHRA; CDR2 reads YSYEKL. The CDR3 has 13 amino acids. The ends were cut back, 4 bases at V and 2 bases at J, with 9 bases in the middle.

V gene TRBV2 combines with J gene TRBJ1-1; possibly TRBD1 for D (6 bases). There are 15 residues in the CDR3. Trimming removed 7 bases from V and 7 bases from J, with 22 bases in between. Germline assignment: CDR1 SNHLY and CDR2 FYNNEI. The CDR3 DNA reads as TGTGCCAGCAAGAAGGGGGGGTGGGATAATGGTGAAGCTTTCTTT. Translating gives CASKKGGWDNGEAFF.

The chain carries TRBV15 and TRBJ2-2, with 10 bases fitting TRBD2. The length of the CDR3 is 17 residues. Germline CDR1 LNHNV, CDR2 YYDKDF (reference sequence). V trimming: 1 base; J trimming: 7 bases; junction bases outside the gene matches: 9. CDR3: CATSRARAGGPDGELFF. The CDR3 DNA reads TGTGCCACCAGCAGAGCAAGAGCGGGAGGGCCTGACGGGGAGCTGTTTTTT.

V and J are TRBV2 and TRBJ1-1; tentatively, D is TRBD1 (6 bases). The CDR3 is 14 amino acids. Germline V gene sequence: CDR1 SNHLY, CDR2 FYNNEI. Deletions cut 7 bases from V and 1 base from J, with 13 bases between. The CDR3 DNA reads as TGTGCCAGCAAACCGGGACACTCGAACACTGAAGCTTTCTTT. It translates to CASKPGHSNTEAFF.

CDR3 region: CASSLRLGSIVRRGSEQFF. DNA for the CDR3: TGTGCCAGCAGCTTGAGGTTGGGGTCGATTGTACGAAGGGGTAGTGAGCAGTTCTTC. The rearrangement joins TRBV5-6 to TRBJ2-1; TRBD1 is a possible D gene (5 bases). Germline V lookup: CDR1 SGHDT, CDR2 YYEEEE. The CDR3 covers 19 residues. The V end was cut by 1 base, the J end by 9 bases, with 29 bases between.

In nucleotides, the CDR3 is TGTGCCAGCTCTTACGGAGGGAGGGCCCCACTGTTTTTT. It codes for CASSYGGRAPLFF. The chain employs TRBV27 and TRBJ1-4; D uncertain. CDR1 MNHEY and CDR2 SMNVEV come from the germline V gene (reference sequence). This CDR3 region has 13 residues. The V end was cut by 8 bases, the J end by 13 bases, with 20 bases between. Filled out from reference TRBV27 and TRBJ1-4, the complete variable domain reads EAQVTQNPRYLITVTGKKLTVTCSQNMNHEYMSWYRQDPGLGLRQIYYSMNVEVTDKGDVPEGYKVSRKEKRNFPLILESPSPNQTSLYFCASSYGGRAPLFFGSGTQLSVL.

This clone was found once. The CDR3 region is CASSKDRTGGCEQYF. For the CDR3, the DNA is TGTGCCAGCAGCAAAGATCGGACAGGGGGCTGCGAGCAGTACTTC. The rearrangement links TRBV21-1 to TRBJ2-7; the table's TRBD1 call for D was not verified on the DNA. TRBV21-1 is a pseudogene segment. This CDR3 has 15 residues.

The V and J genes are TRBV27 and TRBJ2-1; 8 nucleotides line up with TRBD2. Trimming cost V 6 bases and J 4 bases; bases outside gene matches: 8. CDR3 length: 15 residues. Germline V gene lookup returns CDR1 MNHEY and CDR2 SMNVEV (reference sequence). CDR3 in amino acids: CASRKPGGGYNEQFF. For the CDR3, the DNA is TGTGCCAGCAGAAAGCCCGGGGGGGGGTACAATGAGCAGTTCTTC.

This sequence joins TRBV5-1 and TRBJ1-2, with 11 nucleotides matching TRBD1. CDR3 length equals 15 residues. J lost 7 bases, V lost 3 bases, and 8 bases had no gene match. Germline CDR1 reads SGHRS; CDR2 reads YFSETQ. Here the CDR3 DNA reads TGCGCCAGCAGCTCAGGACAGGGGGCGCTATCTGGCTACACCTTC. Its protein is CASSSGQGALSGYTF. The full variable domain, completed using reference TRBV5-1 and TRBJ1-2, is KAGVTQTPRYLIKTRGQQVTLSCSPISGHRSVSWYQQTPGQGLQFLFEYFSETQRNKGNFPGRFSGRQFSNSRSEMNVSTLELGDSALYLCASSSGQGALSGYTFGSGTRLTVV.

The chain has TRBV6-1 and TRBJ2-7; D is uncertain. The CDR3 length is 13 residues. V dropped 4 bases and J dropped 0 bases, with 7 bases sitting between them. Germline V lookup: CDR1 MNHNS, CDR2 SASEGT. The CDR3 sequence: CASSAWDSYEQYV. In DNA form, the CDR3 reads TGTGCCAGCAGTGCCTGGGACTCCTACGAGCAGTACGTC.

The chain links TRBV19 to TRBJ2-5; unclear D gene. With 5 bases removed from V and 2 bases from J, the gap between germline ends came to 9 bases. Germline V gives CDR1 LNHDA, CDR2 SQIVND (reference sequence). CDR3 length: 13 amino acids. CDR3 sequence: CASSVGWQETQYF. The DNA for the CDR3 is TGTGCCAGTAGTGTTGGCTGGCAAGAGACCCAGTACTTC.

The V gene is TRBV19, the J gene TRBJ2-3; D may be TRBD1 (6 bases). Germline values: CDR1 LNHDA, CDR2 SQIVND (reference sequence). The CDR3 loop spans 16 amino acids. Trimming cost V 1 base and J 4 bases, with 15 bases left between them. This chain's CDR3 is CASSIVGRGRADTQYF. The CDR3, as DNA: TGTGCCAGTAGTATAGTTGGAAGGGGGAGAGCAGATACGCAGTATTTT.

V is TRBV6-6 and J is TRBJ1-1; TRBD1 matches at 8 bases. V lost 4 bases, J lost 1 base, and 2 bases stayed unmatched. This CDR3 has 14 amino acids. The V gene's germline CDR1 is MNHNY and CDR2 SVGAGI (reference sequence). The CDR3 here is CASSSGTGNTEAFF. The CDR3 DNA is TGTGCCAGCAGTTCCGGGACAGGGAACACTGAAGCTTTCTTT.

Comments on this clone: Germline and junction disagree at one end, which may indicate a read error. The J gene is TRBJ1-2, the V gene TRBV2, with unresolved D. The germline CDR1 and CDR2 sequences are SNHLY and FYNNEI. The CDR3 is made up of 11 amino acids. The CDR3 region is CASKKEYDYTF. CDR3 DNA sequence: TGTGCCAGCAAAAAAGAGTATGACTACACCTTC.

This chain uses TRBV11-1 with TRBJ2-1; the match to TRBD2 covers 13 bases. Germline V gives CDR1 SGHAT, CDR2 FQDESV (reference sequence). The CDR3 is 15 residues long. The J segment lost 7 bases and the V segment lost 3 bases, leaving 3 bases of the junction unmatched. The CDR3 coding sequence is TGTGCCAGCAGCTTTGGACTAGCGGGAGTGAATGAGCAGTTCTTC. Protein sequence: CASSFGLAGVNEQFF.

The J gene is TRBJ1-2, the V gene TRBV6-6; TRBD1 is a possible D gene (5 bases). This CDR3 is built from 11 residues. V dropped 8 bases and J dropped 7 bases, with 11 bases sitting between them. Germline V gene sequence: CDR1 MNHNY, CDR2 SVGAGI (reference sequence). This CDR3 is CASWEGAGYTF. CDR3 nucleotide sequence: TGTGCCAGCTGGGAAGGGGCTGGCTACACCTTC.

The chain is built from TRBV6-1 and TRBJ1-2; D is possibly TRBD1 (6 bases). Trimming shortened V by 1 base and J by 4 bases, and 10 bases separated the two germline ends. This CDR3 region has 14 residues. Germline V CDR1 and CDR2: MNHNS, SASEGT. The CDR3 DNA is TGTGCCAGCAGTGAAGGGGGGGGCCGCTATGGCTACACCTTC. Translated: CASSEGGGRYGYTF.

The chain carries TRBV7-9 and TRBJ1-3, with D hard to call. Germline-derived CDR1 and CDR2 are SEHNR and FQNEAQ (reference sequence). Trimming took 5 bases from V and 4 from J, leaving 15 bases between them. The CDR3 length is 15 residues. The CDR3 region has the DNA TGTGCCAGCAGCCCAAGTGGAGGGCCGGGAAACACCATATATTTT. This translates into CASSPSGGPGNTIYF.

This rearrangement joins TRBV18 to TRBJ1-1, with D unclear. V shed 2 bases and J shed 5 bases, with 9 bases lying between them. From germline, CDR1 is KGHSH and CDR2 LQKENI. This CDR3 comprises 13 residues. The CDR3 reads CASSPSSETEAFF. CDR3 sequence (DNA): TGTGCCAGCTCACCATCATCAGAAACTGAAGCTTTCTTT. Full variable domain (missing parts from reference TRBV18 and TRBJ1-1): NAGVMQNPRHLVRRRGQEARLRCSPMKGHSHVYWYRQLPEEGLKFMVYLQKENIIDESGMPKERFSAEFPKEGPSILRIQQVVRGDSAAYFCASSPSSETEAFFGQGTRLTVV.

This clone is a singleton in its sample. This chain uses TRBV29-1 with TRBJ1-1; D is perhaps TRBD1 (6 bases). The CDR3 loop spans 13 amino acids. The germline CDR1 and CDR2 sequences are SQVTM and ANQGSEA. V was clipped by 5 bases and J by 0 bases, with 10 bases between them. CDR3 coding DNA: TGCAGCGTTTGGACAGTCATGAACACTGAAGCTTTCTTT. Translating it yields CSVWTVMNTEAFF.

The V and J genes are TRBV7-9 and TRBJ1-4; 10 bases are shared with TRBD1. The CDR3 is 15 amino acids. V lost 5 bases, J lost 8 bases, and 8 bases stayed unmatched. Per the germline V gene, CDR1 is SEHNR and CDR2 is FQNEAQ (reference sequence). CDR3 region: CASSRRDRGGEKLFF. The CDR3 nucleotides are TGTGCCAGCAGCCGCCGGGACAGGGGTGGCGAAAAACTGTTTTTT.

This chain uses TRBV15 with TRBJ2-7, with a tentative D call TRBD2 (6 bases). This CDR3 region has 15 residues. Trimming took off 0 bases at V and 0 bases at J, with 9 bases between the two ends. In germline, CDR1 is LNHNV, CDR2 YYDKDF (reference sequence). In DNA, the CDR3 is TGTGCCACCAGCAGAGAGGGGGGTAGCTCCTACGAGCAGTACTTC. Its translation is CATSREGGSSYEQYF.

This rearrangement joins TRBV6-1 to TRBJ1-4, with D hard to call. Deletions cut 7 bases from V and 6 bases from J, with 12 bases between. CDR3 size: 13 residues. Per the germline V gene, CDR1 is MNHNS and CDR2 is SASEGT. The CDR3 sequence is CASTGSVDEKLFF. The DNA for the CDR3 is TGTGCCAGCACGGGTTCCGTCGATGAAAAACTGTTTTTT.

The chain employs TRBV29-1 and TRBJ2-7, with 9 positions matching TRBD1. The V and J ends lost 4 bases and 3 bases, in that order; junction bases with no gene match: 13. This CDR3 has 16 residues. Germline assignment: CDR1 SQVTM and CDR2 ANQGSEA. CDR3 bases: TGCAGCGTTGGACAGGGGGTTGACCGCTCTCGCTACGAGCAGTACTTC. It specifies CSVGQGVDRSRYEQYF.